The 22 T cell receptor beta chains in this list originate from one sample, sequenced in a study of preoperative IRX-2 immunotherapy in early breast cancer. TCRdb's table, derived via immunoSEQ multiplex PCR, lists solely in-frame clones and lacks some. The data show tens of thousands of clones, just under 80% seen once. Treatment of the sample: preoperative locoregional IRX-2 cytokine immunotherapy. Specimen: lymph node tissue, collected before IRX-2 immunotherapy. The receptors come from a human donor with breast cancer.

The gene calls are TRBV28 and TRBJ1-2; TRBD1 agrees at 9 bases. V lost 3 bases and J lost 4; bases outside the gene matches: 3. The germline V gene encodes CDR1 MDHEN and CDR2 SYDVKM. The CDR3 sequence is 14 residues long. DNA for the CDR3: TGTGCCAGCAGTTTGGAACAGGGGGCCTATGGCTACACCTTC. It yields the protein CASSLEQGAYGYTF.

The chain has TRBV6-8 and TRBJ1-2, with 9 bases aligning to TRBD1. Trimming cost V 4 bases and J 2 bases; bases outside gene matches: 5. Germline V gene lookup returns CDR1 MNHGY and CDR2 SAAAGT. The CDR3 consists of 15 residues. The CDR3 coding sequence is TGTGCCAGCAGTTCTCCGGGACAGGGAAACTATGGCTACACCTTC. This gives the protein CASSSPGQGNYGYTF.

This clone was seen only a few times. This rearrangement joins TRBV11-3 to TRBJ1-4; 7 bases match TRBD1. V lost 5 bases to trimming and J lost 5 bases; unmatched junction nucleotides: 5. The CDR3 totals 14 residues. Germline values: CDR1 SGHNT, CDR2 YENEEA. The CDR3 nucleotides read TGTGCCAGCAGCCGGCAGGGGGGCAATGAAAAACTGTTTTTT. Its protein product is CASSRQGGNEKLFF.

The V and J genes are TRBV19 and TRBJ2-1; 9 bases agree with TRBD1. The CDR3 totals 13 residues. V was pared by 5 bases and J by 9 bases, with 5 bases of the junction left unmatched. The germline gives CDR1 LNHDA, CDR2 SQIVND (reference sequence). The CDR3 DNA follows: TGTGCCAGTAGTGCCGGGACAGGGCTTGAGCAGTTCTTC. This gives the protein CASSAGTGLEQFF.

V is TRBV30 and J is TRBJ1-1; TRBD1 might be the D (6 bases). The CDR3 sequence is 13 residues long. CDR1 and CDR2 from the germline V gene are GTSNPN and SVGIG (reference sequence). Trimming removed 5 bases from V and 4 bases from J, with 14 bases in between. The CDR3 sequence: CAWGGQLGTEAFF. CDR3 nucleotide sequence: TGTGCCTGGGGAGGACAGTTGGGCACTGAAGCTTTCTTT. Based on the CDR3 plus reference TRBV30 and TRBJ1-1, the full variable domain is SQTIHQWPATLVQPVGSPLSLECTVEGTSNPNLYWYRQAAGRGLQLLFYSVGIGQISSEVPQNLSASRPQDRQFILSSKKLLLSDSGFYLCAWGGQLGTEAFFGQGTRLTVV.

This clone was seen more than once but under ten times. V is TRBV11-3 and J is TRBJ2-3, with 8 bases matching TRBD1. After removal of 5 bases from V and 1 base from J, the junction contained 8 bases not matched to a gene. The germline V gene has CDR1 SGHNT and CDR2 YENEEA. The CDR3 contains 16 residues. CDR3 in amino acids: CASSQWVTGGTDTQYF. The CDR3 DNA sequence: TGTGCCAGCAGCCAGTGGGTGACAGGGGGCACAGATACGCAGTATTTT. Full variable domain (missing parts from reference TRBV11-3 and TRBJ2-3): EAGVVQSPRYKIIEKKQPVAFWCNPISGHNTLYWYLQNLGQGPELLIRYENEEAVDDSQLPKDRFSAERLKGVDSTLKIQPAELGDSAVYLCASSQWVTGGTDTQYFGPGTRLTVL.

This clone was seen just once. The chain has TRBV19 and TRBJ2-7, with D unresolved. Germline V CDR1 and CDR2: LNHDA, SQIVND (reference sequence). This CDR3 is 14 amino acids long. V lost 2 bases and J 2 bases, leaving 10 bases between the germline ends. CDR3 bases: TGTGCCAGTAGTATAATTAACGGAGCCTACGAGCAGTACTTC. This encodes CASSIINGAYEQYF.

This sequence joins TRBV6-8 and TRBJ2-5; possibly TRBD1 or TRBD2 for D (5 bases each). Germline V gives CDR1 MNHGY, CDR2 SAAAGT. This CDR3 has 14 residues. The V end lost 8 bases, the J end lost 7 bases, and 20 bases lay between the germline ends. CDR3 protein: CASCEATGRGTQYF. Written as DNA, the CDR3 is TGTGCCAGCTGCGAGGCCACAGGACGGGGGACCCAGTACTTC.

The chain recombines TRBV30 with TRBJ1-6, with TRBD1 identical over 9 bases. CDR1 and CDR2 from the germline V gene are GTSNPN and SVGIG (reference sequence). The CDR3 covers 13 residues. V dropped 5 bases and J dropped 8; count of bases not matched to a gene: 4. CDR3 protein: CAWVTGGDSPLHF. In DNA form, the CDR3 reads TGTGCCTGGGTGACAGGGGGTGATTCACCCCTCCACTTT.

The J gene is TRBJ1-2, the V gene TRBV6-8; D gene ambiguous. The CDR3 is 15 amino acids. Germline V gives CDR1 MNHGY, CDR2 SAAAGT. Trimming pared 1 base from V and 4 bases from J, leaving 13 bases between. This CDR3 reads CASSYLDPTRYGYTF. For the CDR3, the DNA is TGTGCCAGCAGTTACTTAGATCCGACCCGCTATGGCTACACCTTC.

The rearrangement uses TRBV11-3 and TRBJ2-5, with TRBD2 identical over 9 bases. V gave up 3 bases and J gave up 5 bases; unmatched junction bases: 7. The CDR3 contains 15 residues. CDR1 and CDR2 (germline): SGHNT, YENEEA. The CDR3 coding sequence is TGTGCCAGCAGCTTTCGCGGGGGGGCCGATGAGACCCAGTACTTC. Protein sequence: CASSFRGGADETQYF. Drawing the rest from reference TRBV11-3 and TRBJ2-5, the complete variable domain is EAGVVQSPRYKIIEKKQPVAFWCNPISGHNTLYWYLQNLGQGPELLIRYENEEAVDDSQLPKDRFSAERLKGVDSTLKIQPAELGDSAVYLCASSFRGGADETQYFGPGTRLLVL.

The chain uses TRBV14 and TRBJ1-6; 11 nucleotides match TRBD1. V gave up 3 bases and J gave up 7 bases; unmatched junction bases: 2. The CDR3 spans 15 residues. Germline CDR1 SGHDN, CDR2 FVKESK. The CDR3 DNA sequence: TGTGCCAGCAGCCATAGGACAGGGGGCAATTCACCCCTCCACTTT. This codes for CASSHRTGGNSPLHF.

J is TRBJ1-6 and V is TRBV11-3; no clear D gene. CDR3 length: 15 amino acids. CDR1 is SGHNT and CDR2 is YENEEA in the germline V gene. V was clipped by 1 base and J by 6 bases, with 10 bases between them. The CDR3, as DNA: TGTGCCAGCAGCTTAGGGTGGGATATTAATTCACCCCTCCACTTT. It is translated as CASSLGWDINSPLHF.

The chain links TRBV10-2 to TRBJ1-5; D uncertain. The germline CDR1 and CDR2 sequences are WSHSY and SAAADI. The V and J ends lost 2 bases and 4 bases respectively, with 21 bases between them. The CDR3 has 18 residues. CDR3 loop: CASSELALSRARNQPQHF. CDR3 sequence (DNA): TGCGCCAGCAGTGAGCTCGCTTTGTCAAGGGCGCGGAATCAGCCCCAGCATTTT.

The rearrangement joins TRBV11-3 to TRBJ2-7; 7 nucleotides match TRBD1. CDR1 and CDR2 (germline): SGHNT, YENEEA. The CDR3 runs to 14 residues. V shed 2 bases, J shed 6 bases, and the junction held 7 bases outside the gene matches. CDR3 coding DNA: TGTGCCAGCAGCTTACCGACAGGGCGGGCCGAGCAGTACTTC. It translates to CASSLPTGRAEQYF.

V is TRBV12-5 and J is TRBJ1-6; TRBD1 matches at 10 bases. V was pared by 7 bases and J by 6 bases, with 12 bases of the junction left unmatched. Germline loops: CDR1 LGHNT, CDR2 FRNRAP. The CDR3 spans 17 residues. The CDR3 nucleotides read TGTGCTAGTGCTCTTATAACGACAGGGGGCCTTAATTCACCCCTCCACTTT. Translating gives CASALITTGGLNSPLHF.

This rearrangement joins TRBV5-1 to TRBJ1-3, with a weak D call TRBD1 (5 bases). The CDR3 has 15 residues. Germline V gene data show CDR1 as SGHRS and CDR2 as YFSETQ. Trimming cost V 3 bases and J 2 bases, with 12 bases left between them. The CDR3 loop reads CASSWGSGAGNTIYF. CDR3 in DNA: TGCGCCAGCAGCTGGGGGAGCGGGGCTGGAAACACCATATATTTT.

The rearrangement links TRBV6-8 to TRBJ1-2, with 7 bases matching TRBD1. The length of the CDR3 is 15 residues. The germline V gene has CDR1 MNHGY and CDR2 SAAAGT. The junction had 12 bases not matched to a gene; V was cut back by 6 bases and J by 5 bases. The CDR3 sequence: CASSTTQGSSYGYTF. The CDR3 DNA is TGTGCCAGCAGCACAACACAGGGGAGCTCTTATGGCTACACCTTC.

The V and J genes are TRBV28 and TRBJ2-2; D is tentatively TRBD1 or TRBD2 (5 bases each). The CDR3 is 17 residues long. Trimming shortened V by 6 bases and J by 4 bases, and 21 bases separated the two germline ends. Germline-derived CDR1 and CDR2 are MDHEN and SYDVKM. CDR3 sequence reads: CASRSFWGRPGTGELFF. CDR3 DNA: TGTGCCAGCAGGAGCTTCTGGGGACGGCCGGGCACCGGGGAGCTGTTTTTT.

V and J are TRBV28 and TRBJ1-4, with TRBD1 identical over 9 bases. CDR1 is MDHEN and CDR2 is SYDVKM in the germline V gene. The CDR3 is 15 amino acids. The V and J ends lost 3 bases and 5 bases, in that order; junction bases with no gene match: 4. In nucleotides, the CDR3 is TGTGCCAGCAGTTTTCGACAGGGGGGGAATGAAAAACTGTTTTTT. This sequence encodes CASSFRQGGNEKLFF.

The chain employs TRBV5-1 and TRBJ2-1, with TRBD2 matching 7 bases. This CDR3 comprises 16 residues. After removal of 4 bases from V and 3 bases from J, the junction contained 10 bases not matched to a gene. The germline CDR1 and CDR2 sequences are SGHRS and YFSETQ. The CDR3: CASSGGTTSYYNEQFF. DNA of the CDR3: TGCGCCAGCAGCGGGGGGACTACTTCTTACTACAATGAGCAGTTCTTC.

The chain recombines TRBV6-8 with TRBJ2-3; D perhaps matches TRBD2 (7 bases). Trimming stripped 4 bases from V and 3 bases from J, with 11 bases between. The CDR3 is 14 amino acids. Per germline, CDR1 MNHGY and CDR2 SAAAGT. CDR3: CASSSGGLTDTQYF. The CDR3 nucleotides read TGTGCCAGCAGTTCCGGGGGGCTGACAGATACGCAGTATTTT.